The 3 T cell receptor beta chains in this list originate from one sample, sequenced in a study of radiotherapy plus CTLA-4 blockade in lung cancer. Method: immunoSEQ multiplex PCR; TCRdb's copy keeps in-frame clones and lacks some. The data show about 45,000 clones, 65% to 75% seen once. Sequenced material: peripheral blood, taken from a patient treated with radiotherapy plus ipilimumab. These receptors came from a human donor with non-small cell lung cancer who had a partial response to radiotherapy plus ipilimumab.

V and J are TRBV5-8 and TRBJ2-1, with TRBD2 as a possible D gene (6 bases). V dropped 2 bases and J dropped 4 bases, with 13 bases sitting between them. The length of the CDR3 is 15 residues. Germline V gives CDR1 SGHTS, CDR2 YDEGEE. The CDR3 coding sequence is TGTGCCAGCAGCTTTGGCGGGACTCTTTACAATGAGCAGTTCTTC. Residues: CASSFGGTLYNEQFF.

The chain recombines TRBV4-3 with TRBJ2-4; the match to TRBD1 covers 7 bases. Germline assignment: CDR1 LGHNA and CDR2 YSLEER. The CDR3 has 16 amino acids. V dropped 2 bases and J dropped 0; count of bases not matched to a gene: 4. The DNA of the CDR3 is TGCGCCAGCAGCCAACACTACAGGGGAGCCAAAAACATTCAGTACTTC. Protein product: CASSQHYRGAKNIQYF.

This chain joins TRBV6-6 and TRBJ1-3; 7 positions match TRBD1. Per germline, CDR1 MNHNY and CDR2 SVGAGI (reference sequence). Trimming cost V 6 bases and J 0 bases; bases outside gene matches: 8. The CDR3 runs 16 residues. In nucleotides, the CDR3 is TGTGCCAGCAGCCCGAGGACAGGCGGCTCTGGAAACACCATATATTTT. Translation gives CASSPRTGGSGNTIYF.